The 29 T cell receptor beta chains in this list originate from one sample, sequenced in a study of Ad26.COV2.S vaccination and SARS-CoV-2 variants. Specified treatment: 19 received Ad26.COV2.S at low or high dose, single or two shots; five or six received placebo; per-sample allocation not given. Samples came from day 63 after the first vaccine or placebo injection. Generated by immunoSEQ multiplex PCR, the TCRdb table keeps only in-frame clones and is missing some. The data show 250,000 to 300,000 clones, roughly 86% seen once. The sequencing here drew on peripheral blood, taken in a trial of Ad26.COV2.S vaccine versus placebo. These receptors came from a person between 18 and 65 years old who received the Ad26.COV2.S COVID-19 vaccine or a placebo.

The chain carries TRBV6-2 or TRBV6-3 and TRBJ1-3; no firm D call. The V and J ends lost 6 bases and 0 bases respectively, with 12 bases between them. Germline V CDR1 and CDR2: MNHEY, SVGEGT. The CDR3 loop spans 15 amino acids. CDR3 loop: CASSQKRFSGNTIYF. In nucleotides, the CDR3 is TGTGCCAGCAGCCAGAAGAGGTTCTCTGGAAACACCATATATTTT.

The chain links TRBV24-1 to TRBJ1-2; D possibly corresponds to TRBD1 (6 bases). Trimming removed 9 bases at V and 4 bases at J, with 11 bases between. The CDR3 sequence is 12 residues long. Germline V gene data show CDR1 as KGHDR and CDR2 as SFDVKD. In DNA, the CDR3 is TGTGCCACCCCGGGCAGGGGCTATGGCTACACCTTC. Residues: CATPGRGYGYTF.

The chain has TRBV2 and TRBJ2-5; a possible D gene is TRBD1 (5 bases). The CDR3 covers 14 residues. V lost 6 bases, J lost 1 base, and 12 bases lay in between. Per germline, CDR1 SNHLY and CDR2 FYNNEI. CDR3 protein: CASSEQERQETQYF. In DNA form, the CDR3 reads TGTGCCAGCAGCGAACAGGAGCGCCAAGAGACCCAGTACTTC.

The rearrangement links TRBV7-2 to TRBJ1-2; a possible D gene is TRBD1 (6 bases). Germline-derived CDR1 and CDR2 are SGHTA and FQGNSA. V was shortened by 1 base and J by 6 bases, with 12 bases between the two germline ends. The CDR3 spans 14 residues. CDR3 bases: TGTGCCAGCAGCTTAGAGGGGGAAGTCGATGGCTACACCTTC. Residues: CASSLEGEVDGYTF.

CDR3 sequence: CASSEGVAGTSYEQYF. The CDR3 DNA is TGTGCCAGCAGTGAAGGGGTAGCGGGCACCTCCTACGAGCAGTACTTC. This chain uses TRBV2 with TRBJ2-7; 7 bases are a match to TRBD2. CDR3 length: 16 amino acids. Germline values: CDR1 SNHLY, CDR2 FYNNEI. The V segment lost 1 base and the J segment 0 bases; nucleotides outside the gene matches: 6. Full variable domain (missing parts from reference TRBV2 and TRBJ2-7): EPEVTQTPSHQVTQMGQEVILRCVPISNHLYFYWYRQILGQKVEFLVSFYNNEISEKSEIFDDQFSVERPDGSNFTLKIRSTKLEDSAMYFCASSEGVAGTSYEQYFGPGTRLTVT.

The chain couples TRBV18 to TRBJ1-1; perhaps TRBD1 as D (6 bases). From germline, CDR1 is KGHSH and CDR2 LQKENI. This CDR3 is built from 12 residues. The V end was cut by 8 bases, the J end by 10 bases, with 17 bases between. The DNA for the CDR3 is TGTGCCAGCCTATCTACCACAGGGCCAGCTTTCTTT. Its protein product is CASLSTTGPAFF.

The J gene is TRBJ2-4, the V gene TRBV19; 8 bases map to TRBD1. This CDR3 spans 14 amino acids. CDR1 LNHDA and CDR2 SQIVND come from the germline V gene (reference sequence). Losses at the gene ends were 4 bases for V and 8 bases for J; bases not matched to a gene: 7. DNA for the CDR3: TGTGCCAGTAGTAACGCAGGGGGCACGGACATTCAGTACTTC. Translating gives CASSNAGGTDIQYF. Complete variable domain (other parts from reference TRBV19 and TRBJ2-4): DGGITQSPKYLFRKEGQNVTLSCEQNLNHDAMYWYRQDPGQGLRLIYYSQIVNDFQKGDIAEGYSVSREKKESFPLTVTSAQKNPTAFYLCASSNAGGTDIQYFGAGTRLSVL.

The chain has TRBV27 and TRBJ1-1; possibly TRBD1 for D (5 bases). The V gene's germline CDR1 is MNHEY and CDR2 SMNVEV (reference sequence). CDR3 length: 14 residues. V dropped 2 bases and J dropped 11 bases, with 18 bases sitting between them. The CDR3: CASSLQGLGWGAFF. The DNA for the CDR3 is TGTGCCAGCAGTTTACAGGGACTGGGGTGGGGGGCTTTCTTT.

The rearrangement links TRBV20-1 to TRBJ2-5; D is perhaps TRBD1 (6 bases). Germline lookup yields CDR1 DFQATT and CDR2 SNEGSKA (reference sequence). Trimming cost V 7 bases and J 4 bases, with 10 bases left between them. CDR3 length: 11 amino acids. CDR3 bases: TGCAGTGTTTCGGACAGAGAGACCCAGTACTTC. This sequence encodes CSVSDRETQYF.

The chain uses TRBV2 and TRBJ1-5; D possibly corresponds to TRBD1 (6 bases). Looked up from germline, CDR1 is SNHLY and CDR2 is FYNNEI. V lost 7 bases and J 3 bases, leaving 10 bases between the germline ends. The CDR3 covers 13 residues. The CDR3 DNA sequence: TGTGCCAGCAACAGGGAACACAATCAGCCCCAGCATTTT. It yields the protein CASNREHNQPQHF.

The rearrangement uses TRBV7-3 and TRBJ2-1, with D tentatively TRBD2 (6 bases). Germline loops: CDR1 SGHTA, CDR2 FQGTGA. The germline V and J ends were trimmed by 2 bases and 0 bases, with 8 bases remaining between them. CDR3 length equals 15 residues. CDR3 nucleotides: TGTGCCAGCAGCTTAGACGGGAGCTCCTACAATGAGCAGTTCTTC. This sequence encodes CASSLDGSSYNEQFF.

This chain links TRBV18 with TRBJ1-6; TRBD1 matches 8 bases. This CDR3 has 16 amino acids. In germline, CDR1 is KGHSH, CDR2 LQKENI. J was trimmed by 10 bases and V by 3 bases; bases with no gene match: 11. The CDR3 DNA reads as TGTGCCAGCTCACCCCGAGACAGGGGAGATGGGTCACCCCTCCACTTT. Translated: CASSPRDRGDGSPLHF.

The table lists this clone with a few counts. The rearrangement joins TRBV7-9 to TRBJ1-2; D gene uncertain. Germline values: CDR1 SEHNR, CDR2 FQNEAQ (reference sequence). V lost 3 bases and J lost 8, with 10 bases in between. There are 12 residues in the CDR3. This CDR3 is CASSFGWAGYTF. The CDR3 DNA reads TGTGCCAGCAGCTTTGGGTGGGCAGGCTACACCTTC. Drawing the rest from reference TRBV7-9 and TRBJ1-2, the complete variable domain is DTGVSQNPRHKITKRGQNVTFRCDPISEHNRLYWYRQTLGQGPEFLTYFQNEAQLEKSRLLSDRFSAERPKGSFSTLEIQRTEQGDSAMYLCASSFGWAGYTFGSGTRLTVV.

This clone occurred a few times. This rearrangement joins TRBV7-2 to TRBJ2-1; TRBD2 matches 12 bases. Looked up from germline, CDR1 is SGHTA and CDR2 is FQGNSA. V shed 1 base and J 6 bases; nucleotides not matched to a gene: 1. The CDR3 spans 15 residues. The CDR3 here is CASSLGTSGTNEQFF. CDR3 nucleotides: TGTGCCAGCAGCTTAGGGACTAGCGGGACCAATGAGCAGTTCTTC.

The chain combines TRBV6-5 with TRBJ1-2; D perhaps matches TRBD1 (6 bases). The CDR3 loop spans 14 amino acids. Germline CDR1 reads MNHEY; CDR2 reads SVGAGI. Trimming pared 2 bases from V and 6 bases from J, leaving 13 bases between. The CDR3 nucleotides are TGTGCCAGCAGTTACGGGGGGGGCGTCGATGGCTACACCTTC. This gives the protein CASSYGGGVDGYTF.

CDR3 sequence: CSVSDRPLNTEAFF. Here the CDR3 DNA reads TGCAGCGTATCCGACCGCCCACTGAACACTGAAGCTTTCTTT. The chain recombines TRBV29-1 with TRBJ1-1; D is undetermined. V was pared by 6 bases and J by 0 bases, with 14 bases between. This CDR3 is 14 amino acids long. Per the germline V gene, CDR1 is SQVTM and CDR2 is ANQGSEA.

The rearrangement links TRBV18 to TRBJ1-2; 7 nucleotides agree with TRBD1. The V gene's germline CDR1 is KGHSH and CDR2 LQKENI. This CDR3 has 17 residues. After removal of 2 bases from V and 2 bases from J, the junction contained 11 bases not matched to a gene. The CDR3 loop reads CASSPSLKDRWNYGYTF. The CDR3 DNA follows: TGTGCCAGCTCACCAAGCCTAAAGGACAGGTGGAACTATGGCTACACCTTC.

This chain uses TRBV11-2 with TRBJ2-2, with 11 bases fitting TRBD2. V gave up 5 bases and J gave up 7 bases; unmatched junction bases: 12. Germline CDR1 and CDR2: SGHAT and FQNNGV. The CDR3 loop spans 17 amino acids. CDR3 sequence reads: CASSRGETSGTGGELFF. The DNA for the CDR3 is TGTGCCAGCAGCCGGGGGGAGACTAGCGGGACTGGCGGGGAGCTGTTTTTT.

The J gene is TRBJ1-5, the V gene TRBV29-1; 7 nucleotides agree with TRBD1. CDR3 size: 12 residues. V lost 4 bases to trimming and J lost 7 bases; unmatched junction nucleotides: 4. Germline V gives CDR1 SQVTM, CDR2 ANQGSEA. The CDR3 DNA reads TGCAGCGTTGGGGACAGTGGACAGCCCCAGCATTTT. This sequence encodes CSVGDSGQPQHF.

The rearrangement joins TRBV5-6 to TRBJ1-4, with 8 bases fitting TRBD1. The CDR3 covers 16 residues. With V trimmed by 4 bases and J by 12 bases, 17 bases remained unmatched. Germline V gene data show CDR1 as SGHDT and CDR2 as YYEEEE. CDR3 residues: CASSQTTGDNIRELFF. The CDR3 coding sequence is TGTGCCAGCAGCCAAACGACAGGGGACAATATTAGGGAACTGTTTTTT.

The chain carries TRBV5-1 and TRBJ1-3; D unresolved. The CDR3 spans 18 residues. V was shortened by 2 bases and J by 0 bases, with 18 bases between the two germline ends. Germline CDR1 and CDR2: SGHRS and YFSETQ. The CDR3 sequence is CASSFTPGLFSSGNTIYF. In DNA form, the CDR3 reads TGCGCCAGCAGCTTCACCCCCGGGCTGTTTAGCTCTGGAAACACCATATATTTT.

The chain is built from TRBV7-3 and TRBJ1-1; 8 bases line up with TRBD1. Losses at the gene ends were 5 bases for V and 3 bases for J; bases not matched to a gene: 2. The CDR3 runs 13 residues. Germline V gene data show CDR1 as SGHTA and CDR2 as FQGTGA. The CDR3 loop is CASSKQGDTEAFF. Here the CDR3 DNA reads TGTGCCAGCAGCAAACAGGGGGACACTGAAGCTTTCTTT.

The chain links TRBV7-9 to TRBJ2-3; no definite D call. V lost 2 bases and J 2 bases, leaving 11 bases between the germline ends. Per germline, CDR1 SEHNR and CDR2 FQNEAQ (reference sequence). This CDR3 spans 15 amino acids. In nucleotides, the CDR3 is TGTGCCAGCAGCTTATACGTTTCATCCACAGATACGCAGTATTTT. This sequence encodes CASSLYVSSTDTQYF.

V gene TRBV5-6 combines with J gene TRBJ1-2, with no clear D. Trimming took 5 bases from V and 0 from J, leaving 8 bases between them. CDR1 is SGHDT, CDR2 YYEEEE, per germline. The CDR3 is 13 amino acids. CDR3 in DNA: TGTGCCAGCAGAGTACAGCCTAACTATGGCTACACCTTC. Protein sequence: CASRVQPNYGYTF.

The genes are TRBV5-1 and TRBJ2-1, with TRBD1 identical over 9 bases. The CDR3 extends over 17 amino acids. The V gene end was trimmed by 1 base and the J gene end by 4 bases; junction bases not matched to a gene: 9. Germline CDR1 SGHRS, CDR2 YFSETQ. The CDR3 spells CASSLLVGQGTYNEQFF. The CDR3 region has the DNA TGCGCCAGCAGCTTGCTAGTGGGACAGGGTACGTACAATGAGCAGTTCTTC.

The rearrangement uses TRBV5-1 and TRBJ1-1; 12 bases fit TRBD1. Germline V CDR1 and CDR2: SGHRS, YFSETQ. The CDR3 loop spans 17 amino acids. V shed 3 bases, J shed 0 bases, and the junction held 6 bases outside the gene matches. CDR3 residues: CASSSGGTGGLNTEAFF. CDR3 coding DNA: TGCGCCAGCAGCTCTGGAGGGACAGGGGGCTTGAACACTGAAGCTTTCTTT.

The chain links TRBV20-1 to TRBJ1-2, with a weak D call TRBD1 (6 bases). This CDR3 has 17 amino acids. V gave up 3 bases and J gave up 5 bases, with 25 bases separating them. Germline V gives CDR1 DFQATT, CDR2 SNEGSKA (reference sequence). The CDR3 region is CSASNIGGGARGYGYTF. DNA of the CDR3: TGCAGTGCTAGTAATATCGGAGGGGGGGCCCGAGGGTATGGCTACACCTTC.

The sample holds one count of this clone. This chain uses TRBV6-1 with TRBJ2-7, with D maybe TRBD1 (5 bases). The CDR3 is 15 residues long. CDR1 is MNHNS, CDR2 SASEGT, per germline. With 0 bases removed from V and 8 bases from J, the gap between germline ends came to 17 bases. In nucleotides, the CDR3 is TGTGCCAGCAGTGAAGCGCTAAGGGGCGACAACCAGCAGTACTTC. It codes for CASSEALRGDNQQYF.

The rearrangement uses TRBV7-9 and TRBJ2-3; D not certain. Per the germline V gene, CDR1 is SEHNR and CDR2 is FQNEAQ (reference sequence). The V end lost 0 bases, the J end lost 4 bases, and 8 bases lay between the germline ends. This CDR3 contains 14 residues. CDR3 sequence (DNA): TGTGCCAGCAGCTTAGCCGGTAATGCAGATACGCAGTATTTT. This gives the protein CASSLAGNADTQYF.